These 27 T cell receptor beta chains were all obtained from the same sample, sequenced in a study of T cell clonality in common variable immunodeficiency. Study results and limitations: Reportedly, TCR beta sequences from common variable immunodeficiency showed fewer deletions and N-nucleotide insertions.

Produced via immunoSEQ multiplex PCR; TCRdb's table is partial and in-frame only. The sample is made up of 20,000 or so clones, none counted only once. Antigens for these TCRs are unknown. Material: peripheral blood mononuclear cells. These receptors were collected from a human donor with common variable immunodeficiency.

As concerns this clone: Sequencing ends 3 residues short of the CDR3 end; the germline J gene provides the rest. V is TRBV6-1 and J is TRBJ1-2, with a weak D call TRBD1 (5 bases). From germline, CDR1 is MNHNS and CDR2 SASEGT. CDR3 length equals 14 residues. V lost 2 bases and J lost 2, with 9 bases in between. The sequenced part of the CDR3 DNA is TGTGCCAGCAGTGAATCAGGGAGGAACTATGGC. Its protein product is CASSESGRNYG. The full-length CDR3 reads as CASSESGRNYGYTF.

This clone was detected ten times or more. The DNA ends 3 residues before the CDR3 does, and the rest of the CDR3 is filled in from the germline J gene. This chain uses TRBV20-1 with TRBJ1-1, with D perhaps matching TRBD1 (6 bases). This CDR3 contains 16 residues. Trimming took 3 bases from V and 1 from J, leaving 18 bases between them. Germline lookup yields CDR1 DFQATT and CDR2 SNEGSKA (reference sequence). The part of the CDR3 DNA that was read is TGCAGTGCTAGTGATTTTTCGAGACAGGCGAACACTGAA. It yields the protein CSASDFSRQANTE. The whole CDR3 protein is CSASDFSRQANTEAFF.

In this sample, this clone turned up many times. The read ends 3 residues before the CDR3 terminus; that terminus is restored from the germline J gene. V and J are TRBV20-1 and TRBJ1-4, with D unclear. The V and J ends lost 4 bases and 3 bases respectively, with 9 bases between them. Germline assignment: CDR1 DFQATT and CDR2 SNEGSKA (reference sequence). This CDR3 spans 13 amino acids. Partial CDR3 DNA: TGCAGTGCTACCAAACAGCCTAATGAAAAA. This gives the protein CSATKQPNEK. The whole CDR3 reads CSATKQPNEKLFF.

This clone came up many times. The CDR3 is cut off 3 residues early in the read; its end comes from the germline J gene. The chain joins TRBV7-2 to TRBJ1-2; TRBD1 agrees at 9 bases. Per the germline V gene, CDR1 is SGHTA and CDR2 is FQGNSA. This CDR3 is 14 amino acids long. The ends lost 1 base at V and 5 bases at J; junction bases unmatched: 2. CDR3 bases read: TGTGCCAGCAGCTTAGGCGACAGGGGGTATGGC. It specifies CASSLGDRGYG. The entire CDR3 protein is CASSLGDRGYGYTF.

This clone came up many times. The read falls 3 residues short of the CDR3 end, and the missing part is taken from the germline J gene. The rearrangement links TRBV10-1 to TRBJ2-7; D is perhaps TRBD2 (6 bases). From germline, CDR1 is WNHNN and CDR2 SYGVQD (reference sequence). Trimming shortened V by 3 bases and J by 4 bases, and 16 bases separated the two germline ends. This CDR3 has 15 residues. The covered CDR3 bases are TGCGCCAGCAGTGAAGGTGGCCCTGGGGGGTACGAG. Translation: CASSEGGPGGYE. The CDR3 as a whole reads CASSEGGPGGYEQYF.

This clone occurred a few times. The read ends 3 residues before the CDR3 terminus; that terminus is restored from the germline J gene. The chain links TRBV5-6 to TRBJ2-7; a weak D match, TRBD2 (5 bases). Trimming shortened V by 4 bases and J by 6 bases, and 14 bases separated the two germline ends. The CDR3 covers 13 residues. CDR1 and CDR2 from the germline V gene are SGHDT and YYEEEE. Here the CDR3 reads CASSPAGSSEQYF. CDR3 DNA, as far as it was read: TGTGCCAGCAGCCCGGCGGGTTCGAGCGAG.

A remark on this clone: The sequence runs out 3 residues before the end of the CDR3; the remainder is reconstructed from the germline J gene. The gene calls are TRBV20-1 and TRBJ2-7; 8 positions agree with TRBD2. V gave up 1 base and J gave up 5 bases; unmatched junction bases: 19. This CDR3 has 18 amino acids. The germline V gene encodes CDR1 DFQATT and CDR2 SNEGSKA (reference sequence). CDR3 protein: CSARVQVPGRAGAHEQYF. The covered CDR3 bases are TGCAGTGCTAGAGTTCAAGTCCCGGGACGAGCGGGAGCCCACGAG.

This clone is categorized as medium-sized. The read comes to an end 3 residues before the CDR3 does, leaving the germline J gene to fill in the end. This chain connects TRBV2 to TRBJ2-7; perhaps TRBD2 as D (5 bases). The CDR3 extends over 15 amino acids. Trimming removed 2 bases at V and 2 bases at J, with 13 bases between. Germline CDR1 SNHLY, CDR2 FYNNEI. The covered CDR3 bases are TGTGCCAGCAGTGAAAGAGCGGAGTGGGCCTACGAG. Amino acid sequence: CASSERAEWAYE. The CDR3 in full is CASSERAEWAYEQYF.

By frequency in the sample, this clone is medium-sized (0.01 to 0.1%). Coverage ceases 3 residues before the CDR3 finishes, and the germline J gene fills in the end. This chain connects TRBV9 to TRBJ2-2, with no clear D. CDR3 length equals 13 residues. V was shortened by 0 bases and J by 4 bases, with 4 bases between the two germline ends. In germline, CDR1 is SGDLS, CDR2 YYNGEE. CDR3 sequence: CASSVAGTGELFF. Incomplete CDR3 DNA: TGTGCCAGCAGCGTAGCGGGCACCGGGGAG.

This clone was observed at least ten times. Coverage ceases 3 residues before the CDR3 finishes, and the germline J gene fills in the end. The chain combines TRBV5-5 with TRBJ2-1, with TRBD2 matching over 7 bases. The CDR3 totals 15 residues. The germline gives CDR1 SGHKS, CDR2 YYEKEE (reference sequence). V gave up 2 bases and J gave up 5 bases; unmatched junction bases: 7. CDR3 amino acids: CASSFGGSRDNEQFF. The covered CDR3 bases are TGTGCCAGCAGCTTCGGGGGGAGTCGGGACAATGAG.

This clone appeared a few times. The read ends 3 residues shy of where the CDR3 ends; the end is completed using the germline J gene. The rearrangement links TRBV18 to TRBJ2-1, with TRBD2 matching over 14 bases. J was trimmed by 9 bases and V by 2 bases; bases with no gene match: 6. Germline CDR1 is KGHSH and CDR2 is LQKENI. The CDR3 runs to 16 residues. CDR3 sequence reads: CASSPNPGTSGSEQFF. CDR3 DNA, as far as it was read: TGTGCCAGCTCACCAAACCCCGGGACTAGCGGGAGTGAG. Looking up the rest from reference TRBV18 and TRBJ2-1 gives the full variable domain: NAGVMQNPRHLVRRRGQEARLRCSPMKGHSHVYWYRQLPEEGLKFMVYLQKENIIDESGMPKERFSAEFPKEGPSILRIQQVVRGDSAAYFCASSPNPGTSGSEQFFGPGTRLTVL.

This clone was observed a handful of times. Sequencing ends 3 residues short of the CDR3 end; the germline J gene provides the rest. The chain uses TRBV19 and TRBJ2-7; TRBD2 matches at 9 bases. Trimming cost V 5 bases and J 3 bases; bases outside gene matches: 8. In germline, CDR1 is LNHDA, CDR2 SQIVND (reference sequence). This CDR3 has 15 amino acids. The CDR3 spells CASSPLTSGNYEQYF. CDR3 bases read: TGTGCCAGTAGTCCTCTGACTAGCGGAAACTACGAG.

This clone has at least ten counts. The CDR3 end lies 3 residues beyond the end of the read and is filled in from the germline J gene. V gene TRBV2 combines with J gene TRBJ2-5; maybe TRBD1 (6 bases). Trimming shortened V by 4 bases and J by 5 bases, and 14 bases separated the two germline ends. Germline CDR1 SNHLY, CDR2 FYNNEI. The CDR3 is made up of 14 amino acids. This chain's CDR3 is CASSGGTRGETQYF. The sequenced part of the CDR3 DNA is TGTGCCAGCAGTGGGGGAACTAGGGGGGAGACC.

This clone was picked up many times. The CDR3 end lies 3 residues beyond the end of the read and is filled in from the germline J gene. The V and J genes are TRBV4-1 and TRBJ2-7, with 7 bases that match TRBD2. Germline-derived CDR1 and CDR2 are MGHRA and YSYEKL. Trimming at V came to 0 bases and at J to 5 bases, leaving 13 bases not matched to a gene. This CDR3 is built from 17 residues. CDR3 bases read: TGCGCCAGCAGCCAAGACCCTCCTGCGGGAGTGAGCGACGAG. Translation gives CASSQDPPAGVSDE. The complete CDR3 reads CASSQDPPAGVSDEQYF.

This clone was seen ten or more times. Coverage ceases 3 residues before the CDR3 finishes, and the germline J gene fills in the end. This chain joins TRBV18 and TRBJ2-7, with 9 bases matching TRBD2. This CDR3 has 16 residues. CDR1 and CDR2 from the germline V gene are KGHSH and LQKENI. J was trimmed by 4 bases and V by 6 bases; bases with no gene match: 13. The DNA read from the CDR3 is TGTGCCAGCTCCGAACCGAGCGGGGGGATGATATACGAG. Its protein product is CASSEPSGGMIYE. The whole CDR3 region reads CASSEPSGGMIYEQYF.

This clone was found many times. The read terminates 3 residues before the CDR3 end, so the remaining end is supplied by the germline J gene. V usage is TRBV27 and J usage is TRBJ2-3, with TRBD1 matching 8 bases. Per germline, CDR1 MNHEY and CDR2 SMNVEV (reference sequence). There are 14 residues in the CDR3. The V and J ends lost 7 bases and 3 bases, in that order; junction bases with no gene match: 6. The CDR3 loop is CASKTYRGTDTQYF. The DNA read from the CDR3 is TGTGCCAGCAAAACTTACAGGGGGACAGATACG.

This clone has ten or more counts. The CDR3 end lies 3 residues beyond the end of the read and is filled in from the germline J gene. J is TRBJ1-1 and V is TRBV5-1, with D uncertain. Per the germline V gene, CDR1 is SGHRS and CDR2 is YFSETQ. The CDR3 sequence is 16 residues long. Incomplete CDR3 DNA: TGCGCCAGCAGCTTGGCCGCGGCCCATCCAAAAGGAGGA. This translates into CASSLAAAHPKGG. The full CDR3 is CASSLAAAHPKGGAFF.

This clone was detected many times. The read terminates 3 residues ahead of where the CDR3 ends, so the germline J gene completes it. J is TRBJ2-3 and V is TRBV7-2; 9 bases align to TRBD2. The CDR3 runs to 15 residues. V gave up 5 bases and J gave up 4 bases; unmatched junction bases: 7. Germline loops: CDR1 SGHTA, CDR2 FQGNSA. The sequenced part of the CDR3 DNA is TGTGCCAGCAGCGCCGTTAGCGGGAGACCAGATACG. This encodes CASSAVSGRPDT. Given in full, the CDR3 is CASSAVSGRPDTQYF.

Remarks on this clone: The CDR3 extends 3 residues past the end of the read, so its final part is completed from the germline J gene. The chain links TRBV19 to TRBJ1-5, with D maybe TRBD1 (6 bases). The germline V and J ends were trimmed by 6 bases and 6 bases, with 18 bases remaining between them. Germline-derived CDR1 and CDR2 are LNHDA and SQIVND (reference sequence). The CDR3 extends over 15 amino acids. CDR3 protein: CASRRTERGVQPQHF. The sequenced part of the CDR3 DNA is TGTGCCAGTAGGAGGACAGAAAGGGGCGTTCAGCCC. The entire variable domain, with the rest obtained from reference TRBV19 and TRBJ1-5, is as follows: DGGITQSPKYLFRKEGQNVTLSCEQNLNHDAMYWYRQDPGQGLRLIYYSQIVNDFQKGDIAEGYSVSREKKESFPLTVTSAQKNPTAFYLCASRRTERGVQPQHFGDGTRLSIL.

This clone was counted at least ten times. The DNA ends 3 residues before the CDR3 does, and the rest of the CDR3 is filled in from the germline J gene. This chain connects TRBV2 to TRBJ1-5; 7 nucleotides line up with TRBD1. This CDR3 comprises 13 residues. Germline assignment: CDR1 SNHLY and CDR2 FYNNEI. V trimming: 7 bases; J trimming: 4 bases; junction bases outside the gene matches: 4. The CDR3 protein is CASNGQENQPQHF. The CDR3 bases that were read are TGTGCCAGCAACGGACAGGAGAATCAGCCC.

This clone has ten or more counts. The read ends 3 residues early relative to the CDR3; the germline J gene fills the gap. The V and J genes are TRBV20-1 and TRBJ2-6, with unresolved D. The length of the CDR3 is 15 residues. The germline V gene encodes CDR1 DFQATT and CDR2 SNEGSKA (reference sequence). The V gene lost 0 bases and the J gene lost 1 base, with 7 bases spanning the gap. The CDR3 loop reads CSARDRESGANVLTF. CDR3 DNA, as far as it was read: TGCAGTGCTAGAGACAGAGAGTCTGGGGCCAACGTC.

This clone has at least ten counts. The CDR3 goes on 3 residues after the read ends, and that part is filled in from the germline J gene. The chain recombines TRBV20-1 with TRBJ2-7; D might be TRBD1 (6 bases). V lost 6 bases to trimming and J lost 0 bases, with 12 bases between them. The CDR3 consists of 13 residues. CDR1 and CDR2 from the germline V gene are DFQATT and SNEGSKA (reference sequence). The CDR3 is CSALGQSSYEQYF. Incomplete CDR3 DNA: TGCAGTGCCCTAGGACAGAGCTCCTACGAG.

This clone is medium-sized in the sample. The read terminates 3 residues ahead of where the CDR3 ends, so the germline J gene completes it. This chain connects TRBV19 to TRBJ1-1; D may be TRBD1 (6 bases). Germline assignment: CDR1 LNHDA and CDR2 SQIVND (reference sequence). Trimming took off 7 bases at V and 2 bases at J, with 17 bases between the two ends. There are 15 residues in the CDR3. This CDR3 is CASTATGKGNTEAFF. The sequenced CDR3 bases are TGTGCCAGTACGGCGACAGGCAAGGGCAACACTGAA.

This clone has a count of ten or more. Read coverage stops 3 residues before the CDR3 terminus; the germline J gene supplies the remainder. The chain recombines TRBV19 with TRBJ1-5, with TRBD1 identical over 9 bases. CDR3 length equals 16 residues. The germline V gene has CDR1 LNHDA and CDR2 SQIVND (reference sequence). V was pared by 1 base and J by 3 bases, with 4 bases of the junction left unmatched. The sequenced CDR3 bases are TGTGCCAGTAGTATAGGACAGGGGGGACTCAATCAGCCC. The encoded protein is CASSIGQGGLNQP. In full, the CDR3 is CASSIGQGGLNQPQHF.

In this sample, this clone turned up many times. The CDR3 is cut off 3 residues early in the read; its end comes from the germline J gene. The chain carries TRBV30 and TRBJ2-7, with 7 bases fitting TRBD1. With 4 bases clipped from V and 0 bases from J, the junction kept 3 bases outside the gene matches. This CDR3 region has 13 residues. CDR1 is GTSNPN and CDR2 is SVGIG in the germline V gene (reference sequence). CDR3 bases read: TGTGCCTGGAAGGACAGGAGCTCCTACGAG. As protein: CAWKDRSSYE. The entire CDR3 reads CAWKDRSSYEQYF.

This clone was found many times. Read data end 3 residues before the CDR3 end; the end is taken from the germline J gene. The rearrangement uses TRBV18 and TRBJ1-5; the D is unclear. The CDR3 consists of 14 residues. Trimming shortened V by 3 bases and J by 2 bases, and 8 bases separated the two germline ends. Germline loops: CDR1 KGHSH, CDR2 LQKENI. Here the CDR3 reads CASSPLSGNQPQHF. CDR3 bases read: TGTGCCAGCTCACCGCTCTCAGGCAATCAGCCC.

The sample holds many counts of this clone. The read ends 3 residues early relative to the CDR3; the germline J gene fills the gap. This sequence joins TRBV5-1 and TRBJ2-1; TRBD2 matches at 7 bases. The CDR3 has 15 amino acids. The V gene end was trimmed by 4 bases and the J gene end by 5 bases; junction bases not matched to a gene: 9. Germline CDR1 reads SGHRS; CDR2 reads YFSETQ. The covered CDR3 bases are TGCGCCAGCAGCCCGTCCGGGACTACCAACAATGAG. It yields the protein CASSPSGTTNNE. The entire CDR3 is CASSPSGTTNNEQFF.